This T cell receptor (beta chain) was captured in a study of T cells in Graves' hyperthyroidism and ophthalmopathy. The CDR3 is 16 residues long. Looked up from germline, CDR1 is SGHVS and CDR2 is FNYEAQ. Losses at the gene ends were 4 bases for V and 5 bases for J; bases not matched to a gene: 7. Blood sampling occurred at first hyperthyroidism diagnosis, ahead of any ophthalmopathy symptoms. There were TCR beta CDR3 regions amplified from RNA transcripts. TCR CDR3 regions were first amplified by RT-PCR with HTBI primers. One entry per CDR3 protein, called by TCRdb with MiXCR from the multiplex PCR reads. Of under 750,000 distinct CDR3 sequences listed, around 19% were seen once; the top ten hold over 15%.

Material: blood. The receptor was isolated from a woman aged 45-65 years with Graves' hyperthyroidism that later progressed to Graves' ophthalmopathy. The chain recombines TRBV7-6 with TRBJ2-1, with 11 positions matching TRBD1. The CDR3, as DNA: TGTGCCAGCAGCTCGGACGGGACAGGGGGGGACAATGAGCAGTTCTTC. Translating it yields CASSSDGTGGDNEQFF.